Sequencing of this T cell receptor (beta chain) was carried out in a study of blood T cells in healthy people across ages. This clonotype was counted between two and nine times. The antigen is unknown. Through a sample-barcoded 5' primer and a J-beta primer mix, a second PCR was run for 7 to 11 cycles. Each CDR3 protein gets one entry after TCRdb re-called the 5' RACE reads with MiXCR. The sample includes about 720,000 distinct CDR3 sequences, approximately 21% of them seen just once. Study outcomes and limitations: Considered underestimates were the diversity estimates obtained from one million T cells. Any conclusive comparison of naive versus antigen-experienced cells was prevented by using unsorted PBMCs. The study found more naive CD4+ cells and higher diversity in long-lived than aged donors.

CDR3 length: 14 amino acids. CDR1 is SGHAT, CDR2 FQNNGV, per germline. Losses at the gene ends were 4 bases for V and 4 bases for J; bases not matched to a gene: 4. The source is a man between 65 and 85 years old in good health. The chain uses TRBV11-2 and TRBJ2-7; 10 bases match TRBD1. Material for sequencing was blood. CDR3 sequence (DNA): TGTGCCAGCAGCTCGGGACAGGGGAGGTACGAGCAGTACGTC. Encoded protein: CASSSGQGRYEQYV.